Presented here are 10 T cell receptor beta chains from one specimen sequenced in a study of graft-versus-host responses after intestinal transplantation. Measured with immunoSEQ multiplex PCR; TCRdb has only the in-frame clones, and not every one. Of more than 65,000 clones detected, approximately 84% appear once; the ten largest clones hold nearly 0.4%. These TCRs are of unknown antigen specificity. The specimen was unstimulated CD4+ T cells sorted from spleen or lymph node cells, collected before transplant. Source of these receptors: a human donor who was the organ donor for an intestinal transplant.

This chain uses TRBV28 with TRBJ2-1; 8 bases map to TRBD2. Germline V CDR1 and CDR2: MDHEN, SYDVKM. V lost 3 bases to trimming and J lost 5 bases; unmatched junction nucleotides: 6. CDR3 length equals 15 residues. The CDR3 nucleotides are TGTGCCAGCAGTTTTAGGGCGGGGGGCAACAATGAGCAGTTCTTC. Amino acid sequence: CASSFRAGGNNEQFF.

The rearrangement joins TRBV2 to TRBJ1-2; unclear D gene. The germline V gene encodes CDR1 SNHLY and CDR2 FYNNEI. Trimming cost V 4 bases and J 8 bases, with 11 bases left between them. The CDR3 is made up of 12 amino acids. The chain's CDR3 is CASSALGDGYTF. DNA of the CDR3: TGTGCCAGCAGTGCCCTGGGAGACGGCTACACCTTC.

The rearrangement uses TRBV7-9 and TRBJ1-5, with D possibly matching TRBD1 (5 bases). The germline CDR1 and CDR2 sequences are SEHNR and FQNEAQ (reference sequence). The CDR3 contains 13 residues. Trimming left V 3 bases short and J 4 bases short, with 7 bases between. The DNA of the CDR3 is TGTGCCAGCAGCTTGACAGCTAATCAGCCCCAGCATTTT. It encodes CASSLTANQPQHF.

V and J are TRBV2 and TRBJ1-2; TRBD1 might be the D (5 bases). This CDR3 contains 15 residues. Trimming removed 1 base from V and 4 bases from J, with 13 bases in between. Germline values: CDR1 SNHLY, CDR2 FYNNEI. The CDR3 coding sequence is TGTGCCAGCAGTGAAGAACAGGATGAGACCTATGGCTACACCTTC. Residues: CASSEEQDETYGYTF. The full variable domain, completed using reference TRBV2 and TRBJ1-2, is EPEVTQTPSHQVTQMGQEVILRCVPISNHLYFYWYRQILGQKVEFLVSFYNNEISEKSEIFDDQFSVERPDGSNFTLKIRSTKLEDSAMYFCASSEEQDETYGYTFGSGTRLTVV.

Only a few counts were recorded for this clone. The rearrangement uses TRBV21-1 and TRBJ2-7; the DNA was not used to check the table's D call, TRBD1. TRBV21-1 is a pseudogene segment. This CDR3 is 15 amino acids long. CDR3 sequence reads: CASSLQDRGPYEQYV. The DNA of the CDR3 is TGTGCCAGCAGCCTACAGGACAGGGGCCCCTACGAGCAGTACGTC.

This sequence joins TRBV28 and TRBJ2-7; TRBD1 agrees at 9 bases. The CDR3 covers 16 residues. V shed 4 bases and J 1 base; nucleotides not matched to a gene: 8. Germline lookup yields CDR1 MDHEN and CDR2 SYDVKM. CDR3 nucleotides: TGTGCCAGCAGTTCATATTCCGGGACAGGGTCCTACGAGCAGTACGTC. This gives the protein CASSSYSGTGSYEQYV.

The CDR3 region has the DNA TGCGCCAGCAGCTTGGCACTAGGGATTGGTGAGCAGTTCTTC. Translating gives CASSLALGIGEQFF. J is TRBJ2-1 and V is TRBV5-1, with D perhaps matching TRBD2 (5 bases). The CDR3 has 14 residues. Germline V CDR1 and CDR2: SGHRS, YFSETQ. V was trimmed by 0 bases and J by 9 bases, leaving 13 bases between them.

The chain has TRBV5-1 and TRBJ2-1; no definite D call. CDR3 length equals 15 residues. Trimming shortened V by 5 bases and J by 4 bases, and 16 bases separated the two germline ends. Germline CDR1 SGHRS, CDR2 YFSETQ. The CDR3 spells CASSQRSLVYNEQFF. In DNA form, the CDR3 reads TGCGCCAGCAGTCAGAGGTCCCTGGTTTACAATGAGCAGTTCTTC.

This clone was recorded a few times. The chain combines TRBV27 with TRBJ1-4; the D is unclear. The CDR3 has 16 residues. Trimming removed 2 bases from V and 4 bases from J, with 14 bases in between. Germline lookup yields CDR1 MNHEY and CDR2 SMNVEV (reference sequence). CDR3 loop: CASSLGGSTLNEKLFF. The CDR3 nucleotides read TGTGCCAGCAGTTTAGGAGGGAGCACCCTTAATGAAAAACTGTTTTTT. The whole variable domain, remainder taken from reference TRBV27 and TRBJ1-4, is EAQVTQNPRYLITVTGKKLTVTCSQNMNHEYMSWYRQDPGLGLRQIYYSMNVEVTDKGDVPEGYKVSRKEKRNFPLILESPSPNQTSLYFCASSLGGSTLNEKLFFGSGTQLSVL.

The chain employs TRBV6-5 and TRBJ1-2; 8 bases fit TRBD1. This CDR3 contains 15 residues. J gave up 0 bases and V 2 bases, and 2 bases lay outside the gene matches. The germline CDR1 and CDR2 sequences are MNHEY and SVGAGI. The DNA for the CDR3 is TGTGCCAGCAGTTACGGGACAGGATCTAACTATGGCTACACCTTC. Translating it yields CASSYGTGSNYGYTF.